Presented here are 6 T cell receptor beta chains from one specimen sequenced in a study of OX40 agonist ivuxolimab in advanced cancers. TCRdb's copy holds only in-frame clones and misses some; the assay was immunoSEQ multiplex PCR. The repertoire includes nearly 90,000 clones, roughly 89% of them detected once, and roughly 1.6% sits in the top ten. This specimen was CD4+ or CD8+ T cells sorted from blood, taken in a trial of the OX40 agonist ivuxolimab. The source of these receptors is an adult with an advanced solid tumor such as melanoma, head and neck, liver or kidney cancer.

CDR3 in amino acids: CASTESGRGHGYTF. CDR3 sequence (DNA): TGTGCCAGTACCGAATCGGGGAGGGGACATGGCTACACCTTC. The chain recombines TRBV19 with TRBJ1-2; possibly TRBD1 for D (5 bases). Germline V gene sequence: CDR1 LNHDA, CDR2 SQIVND (reference sequence). Trimming left V 7 bases short and J 6 bases short, with 18 bases between. This CDR3 contains 14 residues.

The CDR3 reads CASSIDRVSSYEQYF. CDR3 coding DNA: TGTGCCAGTAGTATAGATAGAGTGAGCTCCTACGAGCAGTACTTC. J is TRBJ2-7 and V is TRBV19, with D hard to call. Germline loops: CDR1 LNHDA, CDR2 SQIVND (reference sequence). Trimming pared 0 bases from V and 0 bases from J, leaving 9 bases between. CDR3 size: 15 residues. Together with reference TRBV19 and TRBJ2-7, the CDR3 gives the full variable domain: DGGITQSPKYLFRKEGQNVTLSCEQNLNHDAMYWYRQDPGQGLRLIYYSQIVNDFQKGDIAEGYSVSREKKESFPLTVTSAQKNPTAFYLCASSIDRVSSYEQYFGPGTRLTVT.

This clone was detected once. The rearrangement joins TRBV11-2 to TRBJ1-5, with D perhaps matching TRBD1 (6 bases). The V end lost 6 bases, the J end lost 7 bases, and 16 bases lay between the germline ends. Germline CDR1 and CDR2: SGHAT and FQNNGV. This CDR3 region has 14 residues. CDR3 sequence (DNA): TGTGCCAGCAGTTCACAGGGTCCCAGACAGCCCCAGCATTTT. Translation gives CASSSQGPRQPQHF.

The gene calls are TRBV19 and TRBJ1-1; the D gene is possibly TRBD1 (5 bases). V was pared by 3 bases and J by 0 bases, with 11 bases between. Germline CDR1 and CDR2: LNHDA and SQIVND (reference sequence). The CDR3 extends over 15 amino acids. CDR3 sequence: CASSIGHRLNTEAFF. CDR3 bases: TGTGCCAGTAGTATCGGACACAGATTGAACACTGAAGCTTTCTTT.

The CDR3 spells CASSTRGSTDTQYF. The CDR3 nucleotides read TGTGCCAGCTCAACCAGGGGGAGCACAGATACGCAGTATTTT. V usage is TRBV18 and J usage is TRBJ2-3; TRBD1 aligns across 7 bases. This CDR3 spans 14 amino acids. CDR1 is KGHSH and CDR2 is LQKENI in the germline V gene. V lost 5 bases to trimming and J lost 0 bases; unmatched junction nucleotides: 2.

The chain has TRBV5-1 and TRBJ2-2; D is ambiguous. Trimming shortened V by 5 bases and J by 1 base, and 6 bases separated the two germline ends. Germline V CDR1 and CDR2: SGHRS, YFSETQ. The CDR3 loop spans 13 amino acids. The CDR3 here is CASRNQNTGELFF. Here the CDR3 DNA reads TGCGCCAGCAGAAACCAGAACACCGGGGAGCTGTTTTTT.